The 23 T cell receptor beta chains below were found in one sample sequenced in a study of blood T cell repertoires in COVID-19. TCRdb's table, derived via immunoSEQ multiplex PCR, lists solely in-frame clones and lacks some. The data hold about 150,000 clones, with 87% observed a single time. The sequencing input was peripheral blood. These receptors came from a human donor in a cohort sampled during active COVID-19.

The chain links TRBV19 to TRBJ2-7; 12 bases match TRBD1. V lost 4 bases to trimming and J lost 3 bases; unmatched junction nucleotides: 10. This CDR3 is 17 amino acids long. The germline CDR1 and CDR2 sequences are LNHDA and SQIVND (reference sequence). The DNA for the CDR3 is TGTGCCAGTAGTAGGGGGGACAGGGGGCGCTTGATCTACGAGCAGTACTTC. Translation gives CASSRGDRGRLIYEQYF. Filled out from reference TRBV19 and TRBJ2-7, the complete variable domain reads DGGITQSPKYLFRKEGQNVTLSCEQNLNHDAMYWYRQDPGQGLRLIYYSQIVNDFQKGDIAEGYSVSREKKESFPLTVTSAQKNPTAFYLCASSRGDRGRLIYEQYFGPGTRLTVT.

In its sample, this clone was seen a few times. This chain joins TRBV9 and TRBJ1-2; TRBD1 matches at 8 bases. CDR1 and CDR2 from the germline V gene are SGDLS and YYNGEE. The CDR3 extends over 14 amino acids. V shed 0 bases, J shed 6 bases, and the junction held 4 bases outside the gene matches. The DNA for the CDR3 is TGTGCCAGCAGCGTAGGACAGGGGATAGATGGCTACACCTTC. This gives the protein CASSVGQGIDGYTF.

V gene TRBV12-2 combines with J gene TRBJ1-1. TRBV12-2 is assigned pseudogene status. This CDR3 region has 15 residues. The DNA of the CDR3 is TGTGCAAGTCGCCCCAGGCGGGCGAGGTACACTGAAGCTTTCTTT. This encodes CASRPRRARYTEAFF.

This clone was observed a handful of times. This chain links TRBV3-1 (or the pseudogene TRBV3-2) with TRBJ1-6; unclear D gene. The V gene lost 2 bases and the J gene lost 11 bases, with 16 bases spanning the gap. The CDR3 loop spans 15 amino acids. CDR1 and CDR2 from the germline V gene are LGHDT and YNNKEL (reference sequence). The CDR3 reads CASSQIGTGSTPLHF. CDR3 sequence (DNA): TGTGCCAGCAGCCAAATCGGAACGGGGAGCACACCCCTCCACTTT.

The sample holds one count of this clone. The chain employs TRBV19 and TRBJ2-7; D possibly corresponds to TRBD1 (6 bases). CDR1 and CDR2 from the germline V gene are LNHDA and SQIVND (reference sequence). CDR3 length equals 14 residues. Trimming removed 4 bases at V and 0 bases at J, with 10 bases between. The CDR3 protein is CASSTDSASYEQYF. The CDR3, as DNA: TGTGCCAGTAGTACGGACAGTGCCTCCTACGAGCAGTACTTC.

J is TRBJ1-2 and V is TRBV9; TRBD1 is a possible D gene (5 bases). Germline CDR1 reads SGDLS; CDR2 reads YYNGEE. V gave up 0 bases and J gave up 5 bases, with 11 bases separating them. This CDR3 comprises 14 residues. DNA for the CDR3: TGTGCCAGCAGCGTAGAGTCCGGGGGGTATGGCTACACCTTC. It codes for CASSVESGGYGYTF.

The V and J genes are TRBV18 and TRBJ1-1, with TRBD1 identical over 8 bases. The CDR3 is made up of 18 amino acids. The germline V gene has CDR1 KGHSH and CDR2 LQKENI. V dropped 3 bases and J dropped 1; count of bases not matched to a gene: 13. Here the CDR3 reads CASSPIGQGRVTNTEAFF. CDR3 DNA: TGTGCCAGCTCACCCATAGGACAGGGTCGGGTGACGAACACTGAAGCTTTCTTT. Complete variable domain (other parts from reference TRBV18 and TRBJ1-1): NAGVMQNPRHLVRRRGQEARLRCSPMKGHSHVYWYRQLPEEGLKFMVYLQKENIIDESGMPKERFSAEFPKEGPSILRIQQVVRGDSAAYFCASSPIGQGRVTNTEAFFGQGTRLTVV.

CDR3 bases: TGTGCCAGCAGTTACGGCCTCTCCTCTGGAAACACCATATATTTT. As protein: CASSYGLSSGNTIYF. The genes are TRBV6-5 and TRBJ1-3, with D hard to call. The germline V and J ends were trimmed by 2 bases and 0 bases, with 8 bases remaining between them. Germline loops: CDR1 MNHEY, CDR2 SVGAGI. There are 15 residues in the CDR3.

The chain combines TRBV28 with TRBJ2-3; D is unclear. Germline lookup yields CDR1 MDHEN and CDR2 SYDVKM. V lost 5 bases, J lost 5 bases, and 8 bases lay in between. This CDR3 has 12 residues. The CDR3 spells CASSSFQDTQYF. CDR3 DNA: TGTGCCAGCAGTAGCTTTCAAGATACGCAGTATTTT.

The chain has TRBV28 and TRBJ2-5; weak D call: TRBD1 (6 bases). V lost 5 bases and J 5 bases, leaving 18 bases between the germline ends. From germline, CDR1 is MDHEN and CDR2 SYDVKM. The CDR3 runs to 15 residues. The DNA for the CDR3 is TGTGCCAGCAGTCCCTCGGACAGTTTCGGGGAGACCCAGTACTTC. Translated, it gives CASSPSDSFGETQYF.

The chain carries TRBV30 and TRBJ1-5, with 8 bases lining up with TRBD1. The germline gives CDR1 GTSNPN, CDR2 SVGIG (reference sequence). Trimming at V came to 1 base and at J to 5 bases, leaving 4 bases not matched to a gene. The length of the CDR3 is 14 residues. In nucleotides, the CDR3 is TGTGCCTGGAGTGCATCGACAGGGGATCAGCCCCAGCATTTT. Protein product: CAWSASTGDQPQHF.

This chain uses TRBV24-1 with TRBJ1-5; a possible D gene is TRBD1 (6 bases). The CDR3 extends over 16 amino acids. The germline gives CDR1 KGHDR, CDR2 SFDVKD. The V end lost 4 bases, the J end lost 3 bases, and 15 bases lay between the germline ends. Here the CDR3 DNA reads TGTGCCACCAGTGACCCTAAGACAGGCGACAATCAGCCCCAGCATTTT. This codes for CATSDPKTGDNQPQHF.

With regard to this clone: Other nucleotide sequences in the sample specify the same CDR3. The genes are TRBV28 and TRBJ2-7; 11 nucleotides line up with TRBD2. This CDR3 is built from 14 residues. V lost 6 bases and J lost 4; bases outside the gene matches: 5. The germline V gene encodes CDR1 MDHEN and CDR2 SYDVKM. Written as DNA, the CDR3 is TGTGCCAGCAGCCTGGGACTAGCGGATTACGAGCAGTACTTC. Residues: CASSLGLADYEQYF. Full variable domain (missing parts from reference TRBV28 and TRBJ2-7): DVKVTQSSRYLVKRTGEKVFLECVQDMDHENMFWYRQDPGLGLRLIYFSYDVKMKEKGDIPEGYSVSREKKERFSLILESASTNQTSMYLCASSLGLADYEQYFGPGTRLTVT.

The genes are TRBV29-1 and TRBJ1-1, with 8 bases identical to TRBD1. CDR1 and CDR2 from the germline V gene are SQVTM and ANQGSEA. This CDR3 is 13 amino acids long. Germline trimming cut 6 bases from V and 3 bases from J; bases unmatched to any gene: 6. CDR3 in amino acids: CSVNRDRYTEAFF. The CDR3 DNA follows: TGCAGCGTCAACCGGGACAGGTACACTGAAGCTTTCTTT.

V is TRBV3-1 (or the pseudogene TRBV3-2) and J is TRBJ1-3, with 9 nucleotides matching TRBD1. CDR1 LGHDT and CDR2 YNNKEL come from the germline V gene (reference sequence). V dropped 8 bases and J dropped 1; count of bases not matched to a gene: 12. The CDR3 runs 17 residues. CDR3: CASPFRDRVMSGNTIYF. CDR3 DNA: TGTGCCAGCCCTTTCCGGGACAGGGTTATGTCTGGAAACACCATATATTTT.

The CDR3 loop reads CASSLERDQPQHF. Here the CDR3 DNA reads TGTGCCAGCAGCTTGGAGAGGGATCAGCCCCAGCATTTT. The rearrangement links TRBV5-6 to TRBJ1-5, with no clear D. V gave up 0 bases and J gave up 5 bases, with 6 bases separating them. Germline CDR1 is SGHDT and CDR2 is YYEEEE. CDR3 length: 13 amino acids.

This clone has more than one count but fewer than ten. This chain's CDR3 is CSAPTGGIQYF. CDR3 in DNA: TGCAGTGCGCCGACAGGGGGCATTCAGTACTTC. The chain couples TRBV20-1 to TRBJ2-7; 9 bases map to TRBD1. The tail of the sequence fits TRBJ2-4 better, so the J call may be wrong. The CDR3 consists of 11 residues. Germline assignment: CDR1 DFQATT and CDR2 SNEGSKA (reference sequence).

V is TRBV19 and J is TRBJ2-3; D ambiguous. Germline V lookup: CDR1 LNHDA, CDR2 SQIVND (reference sequence). This CDR3 contains 13 residues. Trimming removed 5 bases from V and 4 bases from J, with 10 bases in between. DNA for the CDR3: TGTGCCAGTAGTCCGTTCCTCGCAGATACGCAGTATTTT. This gives the protein CASSPFLADTQYF.

This rearrangement joins TRBV5-6 to TRBJ1-4, with a weak D call TRBD1 (5 bases). Germline V lookup: CDR1 SGHDT, CDR2 YYEEEE. This CDR3 spans 17 amino acids. V was cut by 0 bases and J by 7 bases, with 19 bases left in between. The CDR3 spells CASSLVPGPGGGEKLFF. The CDR3 DNA sequence: TGTGCCAGCAGCTTGGTCCCGGGACCGGGCGGGGGTGAAAAACTGTTTTTT.

This clone was seen more than once but under ten times. The chain carries TRBV6-2 or TRBV6-3 and TRBJ1-5; D gene unclear. Germline V CDR1 and CDR2: MNHEY, SVGEGT. The CDR3 is 16 residues long. Trimming left V 0 bases short and J 3 bases short, with 12 bases between. CDR3 amino acids: CASSYSPNRINQPQHF. CDR3 sequence (DNA): TGTGCCAGCAGTTACTCCCCGAACAGAATCAATCAGCCCCAGCATTTT.

The chain carries TRBV6-2 or TRBV6-3 and TRBJ2-5; 7 positions match TRBD2. The CDR3 spans 15 residues. The germline V gene encodes CDR1 MNHEY and CDR2 SVGEGT. The V gene end was trimmed by 6 bases and the J gene end by 2 bases; junction bases not matched to a gene: 9. The CDR3 reads CASSPGPGGQETQYF. The CDR3 DNA reads TGTGCCAGCAGCCCTGGGCCCGGGGGGCAAGAGACCCAGTACTTC.

The chain is built from TRBV5-5 and TRBJ1-1; possibly TRBD1 for D (5 bases). V gave up 1 base and J gave up 0 bases, with 10 bases separating them. The CDR3 loop spans 15 amino acids. Looked up from germline, CDR1 is SGHKS and CDR2 is YYEKEE (reference sequence). The CDR3 coding sequence is TGTGCCAGCAGCTTGCCCTCAGGGATGAACACTGAAGCTTTCTTT. Its translation: CASSLPSGMNTEAFF. Complete variable domain (other parts from reference TRBV5-5 and TRBJ1-1): DAGVTQSPTHLIKTRGQQVTLRCSPISGHKSVSWYQQVLGQGPQFIFQYYEKEERGRGNFPDRFSARQFPNYSSELNVNALLLGDSALYLCASSLPSGMNTEAFFGQGTRLTVV.

V usage is TRBV5-1 and J usage is TRBJ2-6; D unclear. Trimming stripped 0 bases from V and 1 base from J, with 8 bases between. The CDR3 totals 16 residues. Germline values: CDR1 SGHRS, CDR2 YFSETQ. CDR3 in DNA: TGCGCCAGCAGCTTGGGTACGGGTTCTGGGGCCAACGTCCTGACTTTC. It specifies CASSLGTGSGANVLTF.